The subject of this entry is one T cell receptor beta chain. The CDR3 loop spans 14 amino acids. Germline-derived CDR1 and CDR2 are MNHEY and SVGAGI. V was clipped by 2 bases and J by 5 bases, with 13 bases between them. Study processing details: Amplified reference gene primers provided the basis for estimating nucleated cell counts. Sequencing was performed with immunoSEQ multiplex PCR; in TCRdb, only in-frame clones are kept and a portion is missing. Clonal size and the V and J genes are those of that table, whereas D and trimming came from the DNA. The data contain some 16,000 clones, 76% of them singletons. This record comes from a study of blood T cell repertoires in COVID-19. Background on the study: COVID-19 samples, acute and convalescent, were from the United States, Italy and Spain. T cells, B-cell-depleted T cells, or PBMCs supplied cDNA or gDNA.

This clonotype was obtained from a man between 65 and 85 years old with active or convalescent COVID-19. The sample was peripheral blood. The chain joins TRBV6-5 to TRBJ2-7; TRBD1 might be the D (5 bases). CDR3 DNA sequence: TGTGCCAGCAGTTACGCGCCAGGGAACCACGAGCAGTACTTC. Translating it yields CASSYAPGNHEQYF.